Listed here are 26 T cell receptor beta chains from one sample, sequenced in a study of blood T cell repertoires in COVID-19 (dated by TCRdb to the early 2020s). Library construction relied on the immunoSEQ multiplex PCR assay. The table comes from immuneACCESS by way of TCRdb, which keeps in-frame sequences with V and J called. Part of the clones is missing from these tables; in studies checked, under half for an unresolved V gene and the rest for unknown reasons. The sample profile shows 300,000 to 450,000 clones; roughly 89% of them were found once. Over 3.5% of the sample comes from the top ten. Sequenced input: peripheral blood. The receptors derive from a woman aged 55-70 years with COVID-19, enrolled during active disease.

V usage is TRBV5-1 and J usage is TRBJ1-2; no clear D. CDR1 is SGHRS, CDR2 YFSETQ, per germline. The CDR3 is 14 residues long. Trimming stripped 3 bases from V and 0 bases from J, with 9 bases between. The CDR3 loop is CASSSGGSNYGYTF. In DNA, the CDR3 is TGCGCCAGCAGCTCCGGCGGATCTAACTATGGCTACACCTTC.

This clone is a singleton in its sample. In DNA form, the CDR3 reads TGTGCCAGCAGTGACAGGGCCTCTGGAAACACCATATATTTT. Translating it yields CASSDRASGNTIYF. The chain is built from TRBV6-1 and TRBJ1-3; possible D gene TRBD1, 5 bases. CDR1 and CDR2 (germline): MNHNS, SASEGT. CDR3 length equals 14 residues. V lost 3 bases to trimming and J lost 0 bases, with 6 bases between them.

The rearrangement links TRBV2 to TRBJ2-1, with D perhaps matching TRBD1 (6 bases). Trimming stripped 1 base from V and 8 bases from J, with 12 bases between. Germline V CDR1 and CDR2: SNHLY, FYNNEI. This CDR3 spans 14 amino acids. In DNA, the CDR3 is TGTGCCAGCAGTGAAGGACCGGACAGTCATGAGCAGTTCTTC. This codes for CASSEGPDSHEQFF.

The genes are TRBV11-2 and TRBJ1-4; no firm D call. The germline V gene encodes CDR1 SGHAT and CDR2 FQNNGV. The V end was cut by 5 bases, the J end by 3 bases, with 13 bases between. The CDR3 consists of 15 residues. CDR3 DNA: TGTGCCAGCAGCCGCCGTGAATCGGCTAATGAAAAACTGTTTTTT. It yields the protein CASSRRESANEKLFF.

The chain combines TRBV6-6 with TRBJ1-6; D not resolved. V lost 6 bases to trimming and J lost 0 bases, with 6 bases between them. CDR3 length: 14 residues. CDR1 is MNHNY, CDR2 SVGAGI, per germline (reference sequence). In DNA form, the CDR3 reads TGTGCCAGCAGCGCGAGCTCCTATAATTCACCCCTCCACTTT. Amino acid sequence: CASSASSYNSPLHF.

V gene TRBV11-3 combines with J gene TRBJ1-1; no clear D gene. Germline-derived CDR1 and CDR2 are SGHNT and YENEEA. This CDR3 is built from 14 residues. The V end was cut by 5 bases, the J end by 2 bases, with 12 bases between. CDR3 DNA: TGTGCCAGCAGCCCCGGTTTAGCAAACACTGAAGCTTTCTTT. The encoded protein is CASSPGLANTEAFF.

CDR3 amino acids: CASSRMVDRVYGYTF. In DNA form, the CDR3 reads TGCGCCAGCAGCCGAATGGTGGACAGAGTCTATGGCTACACCTTC. J is TRBJ1-2 and V is TRBV5-1; D possibly corresponds to TRBD1 (6 bases). The CDR3 extends over 15 amino acids. V lost 4 bases to trimming and J lost 4 bases, with 17 bases between them. CDR1 is SGHRS and CDR2 is YFSETQ in the germline V gene.

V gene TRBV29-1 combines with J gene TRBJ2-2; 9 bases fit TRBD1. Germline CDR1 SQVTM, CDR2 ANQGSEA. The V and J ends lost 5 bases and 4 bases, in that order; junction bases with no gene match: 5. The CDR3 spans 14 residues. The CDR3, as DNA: TGCAGCGTTCGAACAGGGGGCTCCACCGGGGAGCTGTTTTTT. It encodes CSVRTGGSTGELFF.

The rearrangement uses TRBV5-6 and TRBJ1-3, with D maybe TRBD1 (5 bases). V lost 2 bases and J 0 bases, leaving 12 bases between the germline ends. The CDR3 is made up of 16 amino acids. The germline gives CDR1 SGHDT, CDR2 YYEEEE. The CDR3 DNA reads TGTGCCAGCAGCTTAAGATTGACAGCCTCTGGAAACACCATATATTTT. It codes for CASSLRLTASGNTIYF.

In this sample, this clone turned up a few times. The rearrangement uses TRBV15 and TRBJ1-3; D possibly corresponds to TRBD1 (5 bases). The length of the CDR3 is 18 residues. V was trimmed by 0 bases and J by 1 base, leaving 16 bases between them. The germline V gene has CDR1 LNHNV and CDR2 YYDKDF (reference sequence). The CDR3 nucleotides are TGTGCCACCAGCAGAGATTCGGGCGTTCAGGGTTCTGGAAACACCATATATTTT. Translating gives CATSRDSGVQGSGNTIYF.

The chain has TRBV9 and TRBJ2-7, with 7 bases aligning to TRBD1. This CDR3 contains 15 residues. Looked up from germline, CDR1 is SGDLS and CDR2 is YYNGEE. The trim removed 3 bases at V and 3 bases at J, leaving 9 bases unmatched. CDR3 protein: CASSASPGQFYEQYF. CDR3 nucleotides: TGTGCCAGCAGCGCGTCTCCGGGACAGTTCTACGAGCAGTACTTC.

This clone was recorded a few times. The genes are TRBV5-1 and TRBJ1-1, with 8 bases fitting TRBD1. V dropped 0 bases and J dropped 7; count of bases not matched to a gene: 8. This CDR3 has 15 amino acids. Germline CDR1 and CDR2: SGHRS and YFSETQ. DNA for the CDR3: TGCGCCAGCAGCTTGGCGACAGGGGCGAACCATGAAGCTTTCTTT. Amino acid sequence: CASSLATGANHEAFF. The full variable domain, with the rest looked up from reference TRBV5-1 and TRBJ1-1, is KAGVTQTPRYLIKTRGQQVTLSCSPISGHRSVSWYQQTPGQGLQFLFEYFSETQRNKGNFPGRFSGRQFSNSRSEMNVSTLELGDSALYLCASSLATGANHEAFFGQGTRLTVV.

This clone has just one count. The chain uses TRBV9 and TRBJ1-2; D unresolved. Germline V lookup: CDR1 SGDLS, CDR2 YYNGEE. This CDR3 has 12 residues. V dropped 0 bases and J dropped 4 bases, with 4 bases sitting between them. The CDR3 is CASSVATYGYTF. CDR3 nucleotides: TGTGCCAGCAGCGTAGCTACCTATGGCTACACCTTC.

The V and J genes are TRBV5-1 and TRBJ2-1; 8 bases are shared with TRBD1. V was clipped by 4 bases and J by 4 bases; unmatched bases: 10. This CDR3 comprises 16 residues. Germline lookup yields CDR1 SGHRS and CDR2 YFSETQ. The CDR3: CASSAWGDRSYNEQFF. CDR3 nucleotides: TGCGCCAGCAGCGCCTGGGGGGACAGGAGTTACAATGAGCAGTTCTTC.

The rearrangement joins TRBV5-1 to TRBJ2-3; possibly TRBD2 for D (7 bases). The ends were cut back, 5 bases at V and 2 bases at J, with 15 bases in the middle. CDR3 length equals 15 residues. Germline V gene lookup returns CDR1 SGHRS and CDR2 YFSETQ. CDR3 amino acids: CASSAGASYTDTQYF. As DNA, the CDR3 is TGCGCCAGCAGTGCGGGGGCGAGTTACACAGATACGCAGTATTTT.

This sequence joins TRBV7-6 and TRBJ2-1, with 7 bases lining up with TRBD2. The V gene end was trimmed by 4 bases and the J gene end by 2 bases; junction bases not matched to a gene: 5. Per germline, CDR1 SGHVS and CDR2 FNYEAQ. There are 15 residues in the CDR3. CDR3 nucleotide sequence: TGTGCCAGCAGCTGGGGGGGTTCGACCTACAATGAGCAGTTCTTC. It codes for CASSWGGSTYNEQFF. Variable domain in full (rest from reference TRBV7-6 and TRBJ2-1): GAGVSQSPRYKVTKRGQDVALRCDPISGHVSLYWYRQALGQGPEFLTYFNYEAQQDKSGLPNDRFSAERPEGSISTLTIQRTEQRDSAMYRCASSWGGSTYNEQFFGPGTRLTVL.

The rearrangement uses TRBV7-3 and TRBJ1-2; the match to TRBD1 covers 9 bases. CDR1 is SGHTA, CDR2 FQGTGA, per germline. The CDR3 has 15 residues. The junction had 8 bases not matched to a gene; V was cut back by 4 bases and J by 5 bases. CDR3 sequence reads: CASSSTGTGWYGYTF. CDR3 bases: TGTGCCAGCAGCTCCACAGGGACAGGGTGGTATGGCTACACCTTC.

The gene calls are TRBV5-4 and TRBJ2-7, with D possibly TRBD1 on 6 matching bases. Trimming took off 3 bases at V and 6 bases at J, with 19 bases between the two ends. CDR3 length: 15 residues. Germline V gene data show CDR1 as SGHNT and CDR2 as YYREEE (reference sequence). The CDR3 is CASSSGQGWSPEQYF. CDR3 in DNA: TGTGCCAGCAGCTCCGGGCAGGGGTGGTCTCCCGAGCAGTACTTC.

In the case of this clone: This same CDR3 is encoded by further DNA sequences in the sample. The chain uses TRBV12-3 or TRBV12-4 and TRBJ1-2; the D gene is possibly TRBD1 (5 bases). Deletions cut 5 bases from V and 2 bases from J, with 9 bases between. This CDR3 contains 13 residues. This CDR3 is CASSLTVNYGYTF. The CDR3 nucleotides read TGTGCCAGCAGTCTGACAGTCAACTATGGCTACACCTTC.

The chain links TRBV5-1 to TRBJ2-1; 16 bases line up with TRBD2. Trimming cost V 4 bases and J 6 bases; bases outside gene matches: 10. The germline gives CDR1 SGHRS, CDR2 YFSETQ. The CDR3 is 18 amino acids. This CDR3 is CASSPPGLAGGLRNEQFF. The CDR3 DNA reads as TGCGCCAGCAGCCCGCCGGGACTAGCGGGGGGGCTTCGCAATGAGCAGTTCTTC. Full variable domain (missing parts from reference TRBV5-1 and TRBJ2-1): KAGVTQTPRYLIKTRGQQVTLSCSPISGHRSVSWYQQTPGQGLQFLFEYFSETQRNKGNFPGRFSGRQFSNSRSEMNVSTLELGDSALYLCASSPPGLAGGLRNEQFFGPGTRLTVL.

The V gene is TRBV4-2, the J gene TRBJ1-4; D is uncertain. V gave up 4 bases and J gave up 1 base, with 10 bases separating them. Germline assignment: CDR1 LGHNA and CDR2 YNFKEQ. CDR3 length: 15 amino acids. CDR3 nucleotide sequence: TGTGCCAGCAGCCCCGCGGGAGTAACTAATGAAAAACTGTTTTTT. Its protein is CASSPAGVTNEKLFF.

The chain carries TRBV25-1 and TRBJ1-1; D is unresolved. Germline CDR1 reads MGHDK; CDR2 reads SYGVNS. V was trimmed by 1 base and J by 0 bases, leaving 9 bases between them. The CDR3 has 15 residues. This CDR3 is CASSESTWVNTEAFF. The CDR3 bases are TGTGCCAGCAGTGAATCGACTTGGGTGAACACTGAAGCTTTCTTT.

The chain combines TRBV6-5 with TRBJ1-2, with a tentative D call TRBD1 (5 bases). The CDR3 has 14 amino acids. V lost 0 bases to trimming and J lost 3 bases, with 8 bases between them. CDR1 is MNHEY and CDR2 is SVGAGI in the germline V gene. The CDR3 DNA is TGTGCCAGCAGTTACTCACGGGGGGACTATGGCTACACCTTC. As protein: CASSYSRGDYGYTF.

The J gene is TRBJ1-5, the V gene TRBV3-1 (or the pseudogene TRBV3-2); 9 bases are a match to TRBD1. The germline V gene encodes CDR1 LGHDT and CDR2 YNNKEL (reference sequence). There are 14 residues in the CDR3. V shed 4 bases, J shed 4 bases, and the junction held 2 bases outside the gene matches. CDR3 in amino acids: CASSPGTGNQPQHF. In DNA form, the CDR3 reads TGTGCCAGCAGCCCCGGGACAGGGAATCAGCCCCAGCATTTT.

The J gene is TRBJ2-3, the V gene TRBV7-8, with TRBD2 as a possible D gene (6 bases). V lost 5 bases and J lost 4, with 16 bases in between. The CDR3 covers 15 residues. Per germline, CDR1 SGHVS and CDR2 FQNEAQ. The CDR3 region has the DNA TGTGCCAGCAGCGTGGCTGCTAGCGCGTCAGATACGCAGTATTTT. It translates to CASSVAASASDTQYF. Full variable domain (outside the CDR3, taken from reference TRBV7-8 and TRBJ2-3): GAGVSQSPRYKVAKRGQDVALRCDPISGHVSLFWYQQALGQGPEFLTYFQNEAQLDKSGLPSDRFFAERPEGSVSTLKIQRTQQEDSAVYLCASSVAASASDTQYFGPGTRLTVL.

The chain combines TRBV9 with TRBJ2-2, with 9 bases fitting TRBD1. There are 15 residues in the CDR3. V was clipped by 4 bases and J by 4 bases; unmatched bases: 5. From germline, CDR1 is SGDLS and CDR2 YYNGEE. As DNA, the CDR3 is TGTGCCAGCAGCAGGGACAGGGCATCCACCGGGGAGCTGTTTTTT. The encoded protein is CASSRDRASTGELFF.